Described below is a single T cell receptor beta chain sequence and its context. This clonotype has only a few counts. Which antigen it targets is not known. A much more abundant neighbour one base away suggests this may be a read error. The CDR3 measures 14 amino acids from cysteine to phenylalanine. Of the read, only the CDR3 DNA is kept; its 42 bases are in frame from base 1. The junction carries 17 bases between V and J, which are trimmed by 5 bases and 9 bases respectively. A patient counted as having stable Graves' hyperthyroidism if no progression to ophthalmopathy occurred over 18 months of follow-up. Hyperthyroidism patients were newly diagnosed, had a disease duration of under 2 months, and were aged 18 to 65 years. The study excluded patients with uncontrolled infections, other autoimmune diseases, pregnancy or lactation. Diagnoses were established on the basis of clinical symptoms, serum thyroxine and TRAb, thyroid ultrasound, and orbital computed tomography. Ficoll-Paque density gradient centrifugation was used to isolate PBMCs from around 10 ml of fresh peripheral blood. Trizol reagent was used to extract total RNA, and RNA quality was then checked on an Agilent 2100 Bioanalyzer.

The TCR beta CDR3 regions were amplified from the RNA transcripts. A first-round RT-PCR of the TCR CDR3 used the HTBI primer set with the Qiagen OneStep RT-PCR kit. Libraries were constructed in a second round of multiplex PCR, after which size selection and purification were performed. Sequencing of the libraries was done on an Illumina HiSeq2000 using paired-end 100 bp reads. Per the source publication's procedure: SOAPnuke was used to process the raw data, throwing out any read that contained adapters or uncalled bases, had a mean Phred below 15, or lacked an exact constant-primer or identifier match. High-quality paired reads were merged with COPE v1.2.5, and unique nucleotide sequences were defined as clonotypes. MiTCR v1.1 was used to align the clonotypes against IMGT TRBV, TRBD and TRBJ reference segments. The analysis included only V-J combinations with a frequency above 0.0001, which together covered about 99% of the repertoires. The TCS score was defined as the ratio of F50 (clonal expansion) to E x V (chaos), calculated using BLOSUM62-based TCRdist between CDR3 peptides within each V-J. Welch's t-statistics and random forest reduced roughly 530 V-J features to around 14, which were used in a naive Bayes classifier (R e1071). TCRdb took the public reads, trimmed them with fastp at Q25, ran MiXCR for clone calling and kept in-frame beta chains. Each entry is one CDR3 protein sequence, shown with its most common DNA and genes. The V and J calls here are based on TCRdb, not the publication. The table for this sample lists approximately 630,000 distinct CDR3 sequences; roughly 17% of them were counted only once. The top ten clones comprise less than 4.5% of the sample.

This sample stems from a study of T cells in Graves' hyperthyroidism and ophthalmopathy (dated by TCRdb to the late 2010s). With regard to the full study: Peripheral blood samples were taken at initial diagnosis, before any treatment was given. TCR V-J signatures able to tell the groups apart were searched for in a discovery cohort of around 95 patients, of whom about 40 had Graves' ophthalmopathy and 55 to 65 had stable Graves' hyperthyroidism. An independent validation cohort of some 18 hyperthyroidism patients and more than 15 patients who later progressed to ophthalmopathy tested prospective prediction of ophthalmopathy. The approximately 90 discovery patients were divided at random into training and test sets in a 7:3 ratio. In about 6 Graves' hyperthyroidism patients, the study also compared T-cell repertoires from thyroid tissue with T-cell repertoires from blood. After blood sampling, hyperthyroidism patients were treated with methimazole at a starting dose of 30 mg daily, and ophthalmopathy patients were treated with high-dose intravenous methylprednisolone. The paper describes TCR Vbeta CDR3 sequencing of around 130 peripheral blood samples, made up of 43 ophthalmopathy patients, approximately 76 hyperthyroidism patients and 17 progressor patients. Results the study describes overall, beyond this receptor: In cross-validation, a model built on a 13 V-J signature told ophthalmopathy apart from stable hyperthyroidism with approximately 90% sensitivity and roughly 81% specificity, and in testing the same model reached 80%/75%. Sample size was not statistically predetermined, and blinding of investigators to group allocation was not performed. In validation, progression to ophthalmopathy was predicted by the model with roughly 69% sensitivity and 72% to 85% specificity, a median of approximately 6.5 months before onset. Most expanded thyroid clonotypes (frequency above 0.001) were also detected in blood, suggesting blood repertoires may reflect thyroid immune responses.

This receptor was obtained from a woman aged 25-40 years with Graves' hyperthyroidism. The sample taken for sequencing was blood. The chain is encoded by TRBV12-3 or TRBV12-4 joined to TRBJ1-5; the D gene is perhaps TRBD1, from 6 matching bases. The nucleotide sequence reads as follows: TGTGCCAGCAGTGGATTACGGGGGGCAAGGCCCCAGCATTTT. Its amino acids are CASSGLRGARPQHF.